The 9 T cell receptor beta chains reported below all come from one sample, sequenced in a study of memory CD4+ T cells and cytomegalovirus serostatus. The sort gate was single viable CD3+CD4+CD8-CD45RO+ cells for memory CD4+ T cells. Profiling relied on immunoSEQ multiplex PCR, and the TCRdb table lists in-frame clones only, not all of them. Of about 50,000 clones listed, over 75% were seen once; the top ten hold roughly 0.59%. The sample consisted of memory CD4+ T cells from blood. These receptors were collected from an adult in good health and CMV-seronegative.

The chain joins TRBV10-3 to TRBJ1-2; the match to TRBD1 covers 10 bases. The trim removed 5 bases at V and 4 bases at J, leaving 4 bases unmatched. The CDR3 length is 14 residues. Germline values: CDR1 ENHRY, CDR2 SYGVKD. The chain's CDR3 is CAISRDRGPYGYTF. The CDR3 DNA sequence: TGTGCCATCAGTCGGGACAGGGGTCCCTATGGCTACACCTTC.

CDR3 bases: TGTGCCAGTAGTATAGCGGAAAGCTCCTACAATGAGCAGTTCTTC. This translates into CASSIAESSYNEQFF. The J gene is TRBJ2-1, the V gene TRBV19; D unresolved. V was shortened by 1 base and J by 0 bases, with 7 bases between the two germline ends. Germline CDR1 LNHDA, CDR2 SQIVND (reference sequence). This CDR3 comprises 15 residues.

The V and J genes are TRBV2 and TRBJ1-2; D is possibly TRBD1 (5 bases). The CDR3 consists of 15 residues. Germline V gives CDR1 SNHLY, CDR2 FYNNEI. V was pared by 4 bases and J by 2 bases, with 14 bases between. CDR3 region: CASSVRDSSNYGYTF. The CDR3 DNA sequence: TGTGCCAGCAGTGTCCGGGACTCTTCGAACTATGGCTACACCTTC.

V gene TRBV4-2 combines with J gene TRBJ1-1; tentatively, D is TRBD1 (6 bases). The V and J ends lost 4 bases and 2 bases respectively, with 14 bases between them. In germline, CDR1 is LGHNA, CDR2 YNFKEQ. This CDR3 comprises 15 residues. The CDR3 spells CASSRTGGTNTEAFF. The CDR3 DNA follows: TGTGCCAGCAGCCGCACGGGGGGGACAAACACTGAAGCTTTCTTT.

This chain links TRBV7-9 with TRBJ2-1; TRBD1 agrees at 12 bases. J lost 9 bases, V lost 7 bases, and 10 bases had no gene match. The V gene's germline CDR1 is SEHNR and CDR2 FQNEAQ (reference sequence). The CDR3 is 15 amino acids. The CDR3, as DNA: TGTGCCAGCACCCCTCCGGGACAGGGGGCTATTGAGCAGTTCTTC. Encoded protein: CASTPPGQGAIEQFF.

The genes are TRBV5-4 and TRBJ1-6; D is possibly TRBD1 (5 bases). Germline V gene sequence: CDR1 SGHNT, CDR2 YYREEE (reference sequence). CDR3 length: 15 amino acids. Trimming removed 2 bases at V and 5 bases at J, with 11 bases between. Here the CDR3 reads CASSLPSGNNSPLHF. The CDR3 nucleotides are TGTGCCAGCAGCTTACCCTCAGGGAATAATTCACCCCTCCACTTT.

The chain carries TRBV5-6 and TRBJ1-1; no clear D gene. The germline V gene has CDR1 SGHDT and CDR2 YYEEEE. The CDR3 runs 15 residues. V shed 0 bases and J shed 5 bases, with 14 bases lying between them. The CDR3 sequence is CASSLATAVGTEAFF. CDR3 nucleotide sequence: TGTGCCAGCAGCTTGGCAACAGCCGTAGGGACTGAAGCTTTCTTT.

With regard to this clone: Within the sample, other DNA sequences also encode this same CDR3. The chain has TRBV6-6 and TRBJ1-6; tentatively, D is TRBD1 (5 bases). The CDR3 consists of 13 residues. Per germline, CDR1 MNHNY and CDR2 SVGAGI (reference sequence). V lost 3 bases to trimming and J lost 8 bases, with 8 bases between them. The CDR3 loop is CASSYSRDSPLHF. CDR3 coding DNA: TGTGCCAGCAGTTATTCCAGGGATTCACCCCTCCACTTT.

V and J are TRBV29-1 and TRBJ1-2; D may be TRBD1 (6 bases). CDR3 length: 13 residues. The V end was cut by 4 bases, the J end by 5 bases, with 14 bases between. Per germline, CDR1 SQVTM and CDR2 ANQGSEA. Here the CDR3 reads CSVGTGARYGYTF. The CDR3 region has the DNA TGCAGCGTTGGAACGGGGGCACGGTATGGCTACACCTTC. Full variable domain (missing parts from reference TRBV29-1 and TRBJ1-2): SAVISQKPSRDICQRGTSLTIQCQVDSQVTMMFWYRQQPGQSLTLIATANQGSEATYESGFVIDKFPISRPNLTFSTLTVSNMSPEDSSIYLCSVGTGARYGYTFGSGTRLTVV.